This TCR beta chain emerged from a study of OX40 agonist ivuxolimab in advanced cancers. As for the study more broadly: Ivuxolimab was an agonistic, fully human IgG2 monoclonal antibody directed against OX40 (CD134), a costimulatory receptor. Intravenous ivuxolimab was administered to patients every 2 weeks at six dose levels: 0.01, 0.1, 0.3, 1.5, 3 and 10 mg/kg. Among the roughly 50 dose-escalation patients, about 20 had hepatocellular carcinoma, approximately 15 melanoma, 9 renal cell carcinoma and 9 head and neck cancer. A male proportion of about 79% and a mean age of approximately 58 years, ranging from about 20 to 80, were recorded for the dose-escalation cohort. Patients were allowed to have had prior anti-PD-1, anti-PD-L1 or anti-CTLA-4 therapy, and around 40% of the dose-escalation patients had previously received checkpoint inhibitors. Partial responses were achieved by three dose-escalation patients, of whom one had hepatocellular carcinoma and two had cutaneous melanoma. The purpose of peripheral TCRbeta sequencing was to test whether ivuxolimab changed TCR sequence diversity and led to clonal T-cell expansion. The paper reports the monotherapy dose-escalation portion (N of about 50 patients) of the phase I ivuxolimab trial. General conclusions and limits of the study: Low levels of normalized T-cell clonal expansion were also seen in some nonresponding patients. After ivuxolimab, expanded clones were on average more numerous among CD8+ T cells than among CD4+ T cells. At doses from 0.1 to 3.0 mg/kg, clonal expansion was seen in both CD4+ and CD8+ blood T cells between baseline and week 6. The antigen specificity of the clonally expanded peripheral T cells was not determined. In the 0.1-3.0 mg/kg groups, partial responders had among the lowest normalized peripheral clonal expansion, particularly in CD8+ T cells.

The trial excluded patients who had a history of autoimmune disease or who were on systemic immunosuppression. Peripheral blood for TCR sequencing was collected from all dose cohorts at baseline, on cycle 4 day 1, and on cycle 7 day 1. Samples were obtained from an open-label, multicenter, first-in-human phase I dose-escalation trial of ivuxolimab. Adults with locally advanced or metastatic melanoma, renal cell, hepatocellular, or head and neck squamous cell carcinoma were enrolled in the trial. Before TCR sequencing, CD4+ and CD8+ T cells were separately sorted from peripheral blood. From the germline V gene, CDR1 is SGHTA and CDR2 is FQGTGA. Taken from cysteine to phenylalanine, the CDR3 has 14 residues. Just CDR3 DNA is preserved here, 42 bases in frame from base 1. V gives up 2 bases and J gives up 1 base, and the segment between their germline ends measures 8 bases. About this clone: Its binding antigen is unknown. No much larger clone exists at a distance of one base, and base qualities are not known.

To sequence the TCRbeta CDR3 region, genomic DNA was isolated from the sorted cells. The immunoSEQ Assay was used to sequence the TCRbeta CDR3 regions. This immuneACCESS table, as held by TCRdb, lists in-frame sequences with V and J called but not all clones. Of the missing ones, under half trace to an unresolved V gene in checked studies; the others have no known cause. This sample has 76,000 or so clones in its table, and over 75% of those were observed once. The ten top clones hold 0.61% of the sample. Here the chain combines TRBV7-3 and TRBJ1-1, with TRBD1 as a weak D call on 5 bases. The material was CD4+ or CD8+ T cells sorted from blood, obtained in a trial of the OX40 agonist ivuxolimab. The receptor comes from an adult with an advanced solid tumor such as melanoma, head and neck, liver or kidney cancer. The DNA sequence is TGTGCCAGCAGCTTACAGGGTGCGAACACTGAAGCTTTCTTT. It translates to CASSLQGANTEAFF.